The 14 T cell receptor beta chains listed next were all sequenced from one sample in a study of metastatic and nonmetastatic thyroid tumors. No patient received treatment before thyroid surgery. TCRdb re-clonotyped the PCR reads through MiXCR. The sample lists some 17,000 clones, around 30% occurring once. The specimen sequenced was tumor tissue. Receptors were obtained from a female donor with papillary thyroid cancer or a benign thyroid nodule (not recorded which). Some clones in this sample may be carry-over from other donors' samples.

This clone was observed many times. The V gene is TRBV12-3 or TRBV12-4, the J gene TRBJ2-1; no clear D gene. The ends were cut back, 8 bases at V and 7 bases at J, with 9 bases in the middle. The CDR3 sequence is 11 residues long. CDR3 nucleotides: TGTGCCAGCCTTAACCGGAATGAGCAGTTCTTC. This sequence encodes CASLNRNEQFF.

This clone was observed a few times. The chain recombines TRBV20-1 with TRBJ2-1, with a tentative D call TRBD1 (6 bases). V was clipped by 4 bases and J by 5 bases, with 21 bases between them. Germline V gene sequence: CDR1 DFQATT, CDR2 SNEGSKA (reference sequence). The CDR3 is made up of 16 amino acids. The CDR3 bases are TGCAGTGCTACTGGACATTCAGGGGTGTCCGACAATGAGCAGTTCTTC. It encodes CSATGHSGVSDNEQFF.

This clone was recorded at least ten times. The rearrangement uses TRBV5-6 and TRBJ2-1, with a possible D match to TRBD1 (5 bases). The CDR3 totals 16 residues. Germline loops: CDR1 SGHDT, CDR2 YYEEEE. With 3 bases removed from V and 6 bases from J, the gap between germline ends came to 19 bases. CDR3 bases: TGTGCCAGCAGCTCTTGGGGCCCTAACGTGGGCAATGAGCAGTTCTTC. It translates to CASSSWGPNVGNEQFF. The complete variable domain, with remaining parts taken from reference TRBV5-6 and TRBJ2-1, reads DAGVTQSPTHLIKTRGQQVTLRCSPKSGHDTVSWYQQALGQGPQFIFQYYEEEERQRGNFPDRFSGHQFPNYSSELNVNALLLGDSALYLCASSSWGPNVGNEQFFGPGTRLTVL.

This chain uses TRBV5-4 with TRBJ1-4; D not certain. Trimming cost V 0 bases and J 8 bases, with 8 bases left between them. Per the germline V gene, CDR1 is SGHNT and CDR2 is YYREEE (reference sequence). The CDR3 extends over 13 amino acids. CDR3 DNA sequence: TGTGCCAGCAGCTTGGCAGGAGAGGAAAAACTGTTTTTT. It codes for CASSLAGEEKLFF.

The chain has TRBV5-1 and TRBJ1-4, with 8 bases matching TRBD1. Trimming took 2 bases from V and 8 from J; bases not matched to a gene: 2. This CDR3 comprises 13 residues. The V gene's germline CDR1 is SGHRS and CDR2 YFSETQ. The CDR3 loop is CASSLTGGEKLFF. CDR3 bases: TGCGCCAGCAGCTTAACAGGGGGAGAAAAACTGTTTTTT.

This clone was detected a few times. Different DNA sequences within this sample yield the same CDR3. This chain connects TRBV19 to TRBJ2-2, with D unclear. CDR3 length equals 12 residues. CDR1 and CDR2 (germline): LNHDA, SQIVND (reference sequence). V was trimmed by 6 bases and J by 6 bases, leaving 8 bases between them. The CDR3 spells CASRSGPGELFF. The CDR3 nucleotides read TGTGCCAGTAGGAGTGGCCCCGGGGAGCTGTTTTTT.

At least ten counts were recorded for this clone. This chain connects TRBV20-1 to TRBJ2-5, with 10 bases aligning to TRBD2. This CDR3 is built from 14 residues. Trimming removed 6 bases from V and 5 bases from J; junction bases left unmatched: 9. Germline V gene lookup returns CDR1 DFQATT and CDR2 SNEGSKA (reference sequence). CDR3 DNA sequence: TGCAGTGCCACCCTAGCGGGAGCCCGGGAGACCCAGTACTTC. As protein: CSATLAGARETQYF.

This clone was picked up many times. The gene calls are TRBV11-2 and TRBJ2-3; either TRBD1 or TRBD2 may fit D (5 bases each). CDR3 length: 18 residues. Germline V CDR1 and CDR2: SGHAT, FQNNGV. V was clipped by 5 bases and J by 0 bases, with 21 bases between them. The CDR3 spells CASSPSGTQSHSTDTQYF. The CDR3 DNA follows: TGTGCCAGCAGCCCATCCGGGACGCAAAGCCATAGCACAGATACGCAGTATTTT.

The CDR3 DNA reads as TGTGCCACCAGCAGGCTAGGGCTAGCGGGAGAGGGGGTTAGCTCCTACAATGAGCAGTTCTTC. Translated, it gives CATSRLGLAGEGVSSYNEQFF. The V and J genes are TRBV15 and TRBJ2-1, with 10 bases lining up with TRBD2. The V gene end was trimmed by 3 bases and the J gene end by 0 bases; junction bases not matched to a gene: 17. The CDR3 contains 21 residues. Per germline, CDR1 LNHNV and CDR2 YYDKDF (reference sequence). The variable domain in full, with the rest retrieved from reference TRBV15 and TRBJ2-1, is DAMVIQNPRYQVTQFGKPVTLSCSQTLNHNVMYWYQQKSSQAPKLLFHYYDKDFNNEADTPDNFQSRRPNTSFCFLDIRSPGLGDTAMYLCATSRLGLAGEGVSSYNEQFFGPGTRLTVL.

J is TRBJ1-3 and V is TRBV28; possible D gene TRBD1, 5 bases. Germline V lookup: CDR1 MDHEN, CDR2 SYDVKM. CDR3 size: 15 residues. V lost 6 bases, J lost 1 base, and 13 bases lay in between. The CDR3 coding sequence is TGTGCCAGCAGCCTAAGGGGCAAATCTGGAAACACCATATATTTT. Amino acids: CASSLRGKSGNTIYF.

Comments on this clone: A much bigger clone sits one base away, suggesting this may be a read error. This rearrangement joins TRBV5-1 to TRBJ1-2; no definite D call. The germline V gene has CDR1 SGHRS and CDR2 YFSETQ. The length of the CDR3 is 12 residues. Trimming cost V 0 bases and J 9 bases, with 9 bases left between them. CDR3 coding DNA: TGCGCCAGCAGCTTGGATGCTGAATGCTACACCTTC. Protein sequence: CASSLDAECYTF.

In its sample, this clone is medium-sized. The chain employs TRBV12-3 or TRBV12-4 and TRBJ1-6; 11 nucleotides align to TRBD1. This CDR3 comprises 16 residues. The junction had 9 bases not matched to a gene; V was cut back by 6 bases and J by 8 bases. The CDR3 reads CASSRMGDRGYSPLHF. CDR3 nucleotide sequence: TGTGCCAGCAGCCGGATGGGGGACAGGGGGTATTCACCCCTCCACTTT.

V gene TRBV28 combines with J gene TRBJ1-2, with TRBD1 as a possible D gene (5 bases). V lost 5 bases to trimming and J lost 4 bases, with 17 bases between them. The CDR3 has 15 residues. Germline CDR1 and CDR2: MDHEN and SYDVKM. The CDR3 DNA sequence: TGTGCCAGCAGTCCCGCAGGAACGACAGTCTATGGCTACACCTTC. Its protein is CASSPAGTTVYGYTF.

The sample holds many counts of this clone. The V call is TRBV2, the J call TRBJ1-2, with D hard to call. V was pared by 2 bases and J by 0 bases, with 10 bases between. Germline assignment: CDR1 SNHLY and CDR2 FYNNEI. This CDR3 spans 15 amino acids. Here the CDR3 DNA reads TGTGCCAGCAGTGAACAGCAAACTTCTAACTATGGCTACACCTTC. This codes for CASSEQQTSNYGYTF.